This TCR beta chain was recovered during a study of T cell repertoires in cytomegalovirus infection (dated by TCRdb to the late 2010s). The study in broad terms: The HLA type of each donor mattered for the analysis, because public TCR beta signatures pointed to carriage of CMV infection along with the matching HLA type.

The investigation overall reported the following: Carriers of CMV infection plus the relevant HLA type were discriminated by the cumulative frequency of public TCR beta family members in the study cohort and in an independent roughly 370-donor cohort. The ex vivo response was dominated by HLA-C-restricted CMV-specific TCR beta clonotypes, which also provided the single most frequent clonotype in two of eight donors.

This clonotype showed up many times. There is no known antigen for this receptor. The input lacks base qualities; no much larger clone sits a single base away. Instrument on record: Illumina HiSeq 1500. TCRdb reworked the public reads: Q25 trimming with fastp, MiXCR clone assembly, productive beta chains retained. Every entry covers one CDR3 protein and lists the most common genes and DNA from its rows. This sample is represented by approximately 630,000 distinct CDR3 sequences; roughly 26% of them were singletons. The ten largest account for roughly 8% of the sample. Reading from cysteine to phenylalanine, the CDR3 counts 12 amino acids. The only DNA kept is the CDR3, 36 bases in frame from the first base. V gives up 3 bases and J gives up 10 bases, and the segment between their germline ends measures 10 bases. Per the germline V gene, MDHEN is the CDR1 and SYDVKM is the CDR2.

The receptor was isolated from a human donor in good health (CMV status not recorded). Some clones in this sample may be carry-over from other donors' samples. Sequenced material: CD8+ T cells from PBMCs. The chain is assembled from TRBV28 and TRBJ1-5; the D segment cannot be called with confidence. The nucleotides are TGTGCCAGCAGTTTCATTATTGTACCCCAGCATTTT. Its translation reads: CASSFIIVPQHF.